This T cell receptor beta chain was captured by sequencing in a study of blood T cell repertoires in COVID-19. Whole-study context: Some COVID-19 samples were acute and others convalescent; all came from the United States, Italy and Spain. From T cells, B-cell-depleted T cells, or PBMCs came the material, which was cDNA or gDNA.

This clone has more than one count but fewer than ten. Other DNA sequences in the same sample also yield this CDR3. Method: immunoSEQ multiplex PCR; TCRdb's copy keeps in-frame clones and lacks some. The sample carries some 260,000 clones, around nine tenths recorded once. The sample taken for sequencing was peripheral blood. This TCR was recovered from a woman in her thirties or forties who had recovered from COVID-19.

CDR3: CASSIDRGTYEQYF. DNA for the CDR3: TGTGCCAGTAGTATTGACAGGGGTACCTACGAGCAGTACTTC. The chain links TRBV19 to TRBJ2-7, with 8 bases aligning to TRBD1. CDR1 and CDR2 (germline): LNHDA, SQIVND (reference sequence). Trimming cost V 3 bases and J 2 bases; bases outside gene matches: 3. This CDR3 has 14 amino acids.